Listed below are T cell receptor beta chains from one sample, sequenced in a study of blood T cell repertoires in COVID-19. The method was immunoSEQ multiplex PCR; TCRdb's version includes in-frame clones alone and lacks a portion of them. The repertoire holds roughly 440,000 clones, with around 88% as singletons. Sequenced material: peripheral blood. Receptors were obtained from a woman aged 45-60 years with COVID-19, enrolled during active disease. CDR3s include the opening cysteine and the closing phenylalanine or tryptophan.

V	length	J	CDR3
TRBV6-5	14	TRBJ2-2	CASSDRGSTGELFF
TRBV7-5	13	TRBJ1-2	CASSSPPQGGYTF
TRBV9	16	TRBJ1-2	CASSVGFTGGNYGYTF
TRBV6-2/TRBV6-3	11	TRBJ2-1	CASSRALEQFF
TRBV5-1	16	TRBJ2-7	CASSLAAQPRAYEQYF
TRBV28	13	TRBJ1-2	CASSLRQGYGYTF
TRBV9	15	TRBJ2-3	CASSVGQGGIDTQYF
TRBV10-2	16	TRBJ2-2	CASRVSGGGDTGELFF
TRBV11-3	16	TRBJ2-3	CASSRGGSVSTDTQYF
TRBV7-9	13	TRBJ2-2	CATTIGDTGELFF
TRBV29-1	14	TRBJ2-1	CSVAGTGGSNEQFF
TRBV14	15	TRBJ1-2	CASSPGIGYNYGYTF
TRBV1	17	TRBJ1-3	CTSSHHRVVFSGNTIYF
TRBV28	14	TRBJ1-2	CASVTIQGAVGYTF
TRBV20-1	11	TRBJ1-2	CSARGERGYTF
TRBV28	14	TRBJ1-2	CASRLTGGDYGYTF
TRBV4-1	15	TRBJ2-7	CASSQDPASSYEQYF
TRBV24-1	17	TRBJ1-4	CATSEDTGGAANEKLFF
TRBV4-1	16	TRBJ2-7	CASSHGEQGASYEQYF
TRBV6-6	14	TRBJ2-3	CASSYGLSTDTQYF
TRBV11-1	15	TRBJ1-6	CASSVYHSPTAPLHF
TRBV18	12	TRBJ2-1	CASSPRGGEQFF
TRBV5-1	14	TRBJ2-7	CASSPTRKAYEQYF
TRBV4-2	13	TRBJ1-3	CATESVSGNTIYF
TRBV5-5	14	TRBJ1-1	CASSLQKMNTEAFF
TRBV5-4	14	TRBJ2-7	CASSLGQGLGEQYF
TRBV24-1	12	TRBJ1-5	CATSDSNQPQHF
TRBV6-5	13	TRBJ2-5	CASSSTYQETQYF
TRBV5-6	15	TRBJ1-2	CASRPEPGANYGYTF
TRBV3-1/TRBV3-2	14	TRBJ1-5	CASSQDTGTQPQHF
TRBV7-9	15	TRBJ2-7	CASSLIQGASYEQYF
TRBV5-1	16	TRBJ2-2	CASRVQSTANTGELFF
TRBV25-1	13	TRBJ2-7	CASSEYGGYEQYF
TRBV9	15	TRBJ2-7	CASSDRDSSSYEQYF
TRBV7-3	15	TRBJ1-2	CASSLTTGQGGGYTF
TRBV5-1	14	TRBJ1-2	CASSPTGNNYGYTF
TRBV2	12	TRBJ1-3	CASSNRGNTIYF
TRBV19	16	TRBJ1-1	CASSLNRVREDTEAFF
TRBV3-1/TRBV3-2	16	TRBJ2-6	CASSQPGRKGANVLTF
TRBV24-1	15	TRBJ2-7	CATSDSAGIPYEQYF
TRBV29-1	11	TRBJ2-3	CSGGASDTQYF
TRBV5-1	14	TRBJ2-2	CASSLRGNTGELFF
TRBV19	12	TRBJ2-5	CAAGMWGRTQYF
TRBV5-5	15	TRBJ1-5	CASSLDRGRNQPQHF
TRBV2	15	TRBJ2-2	CASTERTSNTGELFF
TRBV7-8	16	TRBJ1-1	CASSLVNRFMNTEAFF
TRBV5-1	18	TRBJ2-5	CASSWGTSSYTNEETQYF
TRBV18	14	TRBJ1-1	CASSPQGPLTEAFF
TRBV30	15	TRBJ1-3	CACPRGGNSGNTIYF
TRBV19	15	TRBJ1-2	CASSTRTTGHYGYTF
TRBV19	13	TRBJ2-4	CASSIDPRNIQYF
TRBV3-1/TRBV3-2	15	TRBJ1-2	CASSQDSGGVYGYTF
TRBV5-1	18	TRBJ2-2	CASSLAGGQGARTGELFF
TRBV19	15	TRBJ2-2	CATIGAGWGTGELFF
TRBV12-3/TRBV12-4	12	TRBJ1-1	CASSLPGGNPFF